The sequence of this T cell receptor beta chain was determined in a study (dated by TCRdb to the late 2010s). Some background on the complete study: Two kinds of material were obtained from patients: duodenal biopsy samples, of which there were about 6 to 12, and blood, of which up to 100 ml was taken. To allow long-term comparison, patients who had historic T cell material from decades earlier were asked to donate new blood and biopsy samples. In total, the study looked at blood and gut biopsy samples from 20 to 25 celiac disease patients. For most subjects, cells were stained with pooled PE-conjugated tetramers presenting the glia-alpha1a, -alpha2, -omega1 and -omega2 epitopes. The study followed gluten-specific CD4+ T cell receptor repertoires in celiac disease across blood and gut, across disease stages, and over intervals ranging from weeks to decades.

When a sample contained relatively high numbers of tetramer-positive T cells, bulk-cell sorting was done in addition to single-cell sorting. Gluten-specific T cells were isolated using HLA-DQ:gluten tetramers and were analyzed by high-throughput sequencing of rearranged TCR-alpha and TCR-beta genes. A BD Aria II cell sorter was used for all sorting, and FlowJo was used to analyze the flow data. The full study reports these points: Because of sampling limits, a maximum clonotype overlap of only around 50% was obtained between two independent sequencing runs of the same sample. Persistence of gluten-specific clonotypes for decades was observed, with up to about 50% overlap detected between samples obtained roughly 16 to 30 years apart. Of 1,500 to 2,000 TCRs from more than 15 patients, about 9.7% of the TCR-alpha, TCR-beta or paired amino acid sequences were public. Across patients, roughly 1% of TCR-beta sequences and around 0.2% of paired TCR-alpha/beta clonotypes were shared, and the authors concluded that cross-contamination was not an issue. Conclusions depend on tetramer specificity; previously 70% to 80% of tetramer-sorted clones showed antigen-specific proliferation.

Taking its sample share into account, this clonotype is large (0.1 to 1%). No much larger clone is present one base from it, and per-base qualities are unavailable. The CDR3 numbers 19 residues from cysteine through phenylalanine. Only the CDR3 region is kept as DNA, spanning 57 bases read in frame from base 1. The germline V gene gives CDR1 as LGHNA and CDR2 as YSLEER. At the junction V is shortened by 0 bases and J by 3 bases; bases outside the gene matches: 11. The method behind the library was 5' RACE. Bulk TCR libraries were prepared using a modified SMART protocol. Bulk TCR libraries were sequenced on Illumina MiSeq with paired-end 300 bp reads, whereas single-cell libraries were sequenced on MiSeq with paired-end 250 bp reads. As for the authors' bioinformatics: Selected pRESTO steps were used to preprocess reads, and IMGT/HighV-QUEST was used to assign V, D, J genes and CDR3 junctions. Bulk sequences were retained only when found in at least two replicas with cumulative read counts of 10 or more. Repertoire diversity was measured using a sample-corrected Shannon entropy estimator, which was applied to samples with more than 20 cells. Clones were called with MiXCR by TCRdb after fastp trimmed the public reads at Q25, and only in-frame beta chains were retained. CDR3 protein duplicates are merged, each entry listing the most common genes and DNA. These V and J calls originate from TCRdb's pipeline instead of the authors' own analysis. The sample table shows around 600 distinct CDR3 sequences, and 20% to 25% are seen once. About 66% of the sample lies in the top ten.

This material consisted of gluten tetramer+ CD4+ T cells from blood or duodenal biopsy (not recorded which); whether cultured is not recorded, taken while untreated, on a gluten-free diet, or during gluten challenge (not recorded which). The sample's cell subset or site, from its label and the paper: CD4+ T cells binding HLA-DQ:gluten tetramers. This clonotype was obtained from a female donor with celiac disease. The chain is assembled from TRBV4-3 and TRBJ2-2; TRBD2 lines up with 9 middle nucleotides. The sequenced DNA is TGCGCCAGCAGCCAAGATAGGGCGGGAGGGGGTCGGGACACCGGGGAGCTGTTTTTT. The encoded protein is CASSQDRAGGGRDTGELFF.